The 32 T cell receptor beta chains in this list originate from one sample, sequenced in a study of shared clonotypes between healthy human individuals. Clones were sequenced by immunoSEQ multiplex PCR, and TCRdb holds only the in-frame ones, with some missing. Here the sample spans roughly 1 million clones, around 76% being singletons. Sequenced material: memory CD4+ T cells sorted from blood. Specified subset: CD45RA-negative fraction. Source of these receptors: a man younger than 35 in good health.

This clone appeared once. This rearrangement joins TRBV6-1 to TRBJ2-7, with D possibly TRBD1 on 5 matching bases. The CDR3 covers 12 residues. V shed 7 bases and J shed 2 bases, with 9 bases lying between them. The germline V gene encodes CDR1 MNHNS and CDR2 SASEGT. This chain's CDR3 is CASKQATYEQYF. Written as DNA, the CDR3 is TGTGCCAGCAAACAGGCTACCTACGAGCAGTACTTC.

The chain carries TRBV30 and TRBJ2-1, with 15 nucleotides matching TRBD2. The CDR3 has 14 amino acids. Trimming at V came to 4 bases and at J to 15 bases, leaving 10 bases not matched to a gene. The germline gives CDR1 GTSNPN, CDR2 SVGIG (reference sequence). The CDR3 DNA reads TGTGCCTGGACCGGGACTAGCGGGGGGTCCCGGAGGTTCTTC. Protein: CAWTGTSGGSRRFF.

The chain uses TRBV2 and TRBJ1-1, with a tentative D call TRBD1 (5 bases). Trimming removed 4 bases from V and 1 base from J, with 13 bases in between. From germline, CDR1 is SNHLY and CDR2 FYNNEI. The CDR3 sequence is 15 residues long. Here the CDR3 reads CASSARVGGNTEAFF. The DNA of the CDR3 is TGTGCCAGCAGTGCGCGGGTCGGGGGGAACACTGAAGCTTTCTTT. The complete variable domain, with remaining parts taken from reference TRBV2 and TRBJ1-1, reads EPEVTQTPSHQVTQMGQEVILRCVPISNHLYFYWYRQILGQKVEFLVSFYNNEISEKSEIFDDQFSVERPDGSNFTLKIRSTKLEDSAMYFCASSARVGGNTEAFFGQGTRLTVV.

The chain employs TRBV10-3 and TRBJ1-1; weak D call: TRBD1 (6 bases). The CDR3 is made up of 14 amino acids. Germline assignment: CDR1 ENHRY and CDR2 SYGVKD. Trimming left V 4 bases short and J 1 base short, with 10 bases between. CDR3 in DNA: TGTGCCATCAGTGTCGTACAGGGGAACACTGAAGCTTTCTTT. Its translation: CAISVVQGNTEAFF.

This clone was observed a few times. The chain recombines TRBV4-1 with TRBJ2-4; a possible D gene is TRBD1 (5 bases). The CDR3 has 17 residues. Trimming shortened V by 1 base and J by 0 bases, and 13 bases separated the two germline ends. CDR1 and CDR2 (germline): MGHRA, YSYEKL. In DNA form, the CDR3 reads TGCGCCAGCAGCCAAGTTCAAGGCAGGGTAGCCAAAAACATTCAGTACTTC. This sequence encodes CASSQVQGRVAKNIQYF.

The chain has TRBV19 and TRBJ1-5; no firm D call. The CDR3 is 14 amino acids. Germline CDR1 is LNHDA and CDR2 is SQIVND (reference sequence). V was shortened by 7 bases and J by 1 base, with 11 bases between the two germline ends. The DNA of the CDR3 is TGTGCCAGTACCCCGTCCGAGAGCAATCAGCCCCAGCATTTT. This gives the protein CASTPSESNQPQHF. The full variable domain, completed using reference TRBV19 and TRBJ1-5, is DGGITQSPKYLFRKEGQNVTLSCEQNLNHDAMYWYRQDPGQGLRLIYYSQIVNDFQKGDIAEGYSVSREKKESFPLTVTSAQKNPTAFYLCASTPSESNQPQHFGDGTRLSIL.

This chain joins TRBV7-8 and TRBJ1-1; D is possibly TRBD1 (5 bases). Germline loops: CDR1 SGHVS, CDR2 FQNEAQ. CDR3 length: 16 amino acids. Trimming pared 0 bases from V and 0 bases from J, leaving 11 bases between. DNA for the CDR3: TGTGCCAGCAGCTTAGCGGGTGGACAACTGAACACTGAAGCTTTCTTT. Encoded protein: CASSLAGGQLNTEAFF. Full variable domain (outside the CDR3, taken from reference TRBV7-8 and TRBJ1-1): GAGVSQSPRYKVAKRGQDVALRCDPISGHVSLFWYQQALGQGPEFLTYFQNEAQLDKSGLPSDRFFAERPEGSVSTLKIQRTQQEDSAVYLCASSLAGGQLNTEAFFGQGTRLTVV.

The chain links TRBV7-2 to TRBJ2-7; D uncertain. V was cut by 5 bases and J by 4 bases, with 9 bases left in between. Per germline, CDR1 SGHTA and CDR2 FQGNSA. The CDR3 loop spans 12 amino acids. In nucleotides, the CDR3 is TGTGCCAGCAGCCAACAAAAGTACGAGCAGTACTTC. This gives the protein CASSQQKYEQYF.

The J gene is TRBJ1-1, the V gene TRBV5-1; 7 positions match TRBD1. In germline, CDR1 is SGHRS, CDR2 YFSETQ. The CDR3 runs 15 residues. V gave up 2 bases and J gave up 2 bases; unmatched junction bases: 6. The CDR3 loop is CASSFNYRGNTEAFF. CDR3 DNA: TGCGCCAGCAGCTTTAACTACAGGGGTAACACTGAAGCTTTCTTT.

The chain links TRBV5-6 to TRBJ2-2; D is unresolved. The CDR3 covers 13 residues. CDR1 SGHDT and CDR2 YYEEEE come from the germline V gene. V was trimmed by 4 bases and J by 4 bases, leaving 8 bases between them. CDR3 DNA sequence: TGTGCCAGCAGCATCCACCCCACCGGGGAGCTGTTTTTT. It codes for CASSIHPTGELFF.

The chain links TRBV28 to TRBJ2-1; 12 nucleotides agree with TRBD2. The trim removed 0 bases at V and 6 bases at J, leaving 15 bases unmatched. This CDR3 has 20 residues. Germline V gives CDR1 MDHEN, CDR2 SYDVKM. DNA of the CDR3: TGTGCCAGCAGTTTATGGGGAACAGGGGCTAGCGGGGGGGCCCCCAATGAGCAGTTCTTC. It is translated as CASSLWGTGASGGAPNEQFF. Drawing the rest from reference TRBV28 and TRBJ2-1, the complete variable domain is DVKVTQSSRYLVKRTGEKVFLECVQDMDHENMFWYRQDPGLGLRLIYFSYDVKMKEKGDIPEGYSVSREKKERFSLILESASTNQTSMYLCASSLWGTGASGGAPNEQFFGPGTRLTVL.

A word on this clone: The identical CDR3 is also encoded by other nucleotide sequences in the sample. This chain connects TRBV2 to TRBJ2-7; D gene uncertain. Trimming shortened V by 9 bases and J by 0 bases, and 6 bases separated the two germline ends. The CDR3 totals 11 residues. Germline V lookup: CDR1 SNHLY, CDR2 FYNNEI. Here the CDR3 reads CASTPSYEQYF. CDR3 DNA sequence: TGTGCCAGTACCCCCTCCTACGAGCAGTACTTC.

This sequence joins TRBV10-1 and TRBJ1-1, with D unresolved. Trimming left V 2 bases short and J 4 bases short, with 11 bases between. The CDR3 extends over 14 amino acids. Germline V gene data show CDR1 as WNHNN and CDR2 as SYGVQD (reference sequence). The CDR3 reads CASSESRQPTEAFF. In DNA, the CDR3 is TGCGCCAGCAGTGAGAGTAGGCAGCCCACTGAAGCTTTCTTT.

This chain links TRBV5-1 with TRBJ2-2; D possibly corresponds to TRBD2 (5 bases). This CDR3 contains 14 residues. Germline CDR1 SGHRS, CDR2 YFSETQ. Trimming took 6 bases from V and 4 from J, leaving 13 bases between them. CDR3 amino acids: CASKAEAATGELFF. CDR3 DNA sequence: TGCGCCAGCAAAGCGGAAGCGGCCACCGGGGAGCTGTTTTTT.

This chain joins TRBV30 and TRBJ1-2; TRBD1 is a possible D gene (5 bases). Deletions cut 2 bases from V and 1 base from J, with 11 bases between. There are 14 residues in the CDR3. Germline lookup yields CDR1 GTSNPN and CDR2 SVGIG (reference sequence). The CDR3 protein is CAWSKGRSNYGYTF. The CDR3 DNA reads as TGTGCCTGGAGTAAGGGGCGGAGTAACTATGGCTACACCTTC.

On this clone itself: A much larger clone is a single base away; this may be a read error. Other DNA sequences in the same sample also yield this CDR3. The chain combines TRBV15 with TRBJ1-1; D is uncertain. The germline gives CDR1 LNHNV, CDR2 YYDKDF (reference sequence). The length of the CDR3 is 13 residues. With 0 bases removed from V and 1 base from J, the gap between germline ends came to 3 bases. In nucleotides, the CDR3 is TGTGCCACCAGCAGAGAAAGGAACACTGAAGCTTTCTTT. Translated: CATSRERNTEAFF.

This chain connects TRBV9 to TRBJ2-1; 11 bases line up with TRBD2. Germline CDR1 reads SGDLS; CDR2 reads YYNGEE. With V trimmed by 0 bases and J by 7 bases, 27 bases remained unmatched. The CDR3 is made up of 23 amino acids. The DNA of the CDR3 is TGTGCCAGCAGCGTAGATTTAGGGGCCCCGGGACTAGCGGACCGCTATCCAAGGAATGAGCAGTTCTTC. The encoded protein is CASSVDLGAPGLADRYPRNEQFF.

This sequence joins TRBV2 and TRBJ2-7; D is undetermined. The germline gives CDR1 SNHLY, CDR2 FYNNEI. The CDR3 runs to 15 residues. V was trimmed by 2 bases and J by 7 bases, leaving 18 bases between them. The CDR3 DNA reads TGTGCCAGCAGTGAACAGGCGGCCATCGAGGCGGAGCAGTACTTC. Its protein is CASSEQAAIEAEQYF. Combining the CDR3 with reference TRBV2 and TRBJ2-7 gives the whole variable domain EPEVTQTPSHQVTQMGQEVILRCVPISNHLYFYWYRQILGQKVEFLVSFYNNEISEKSEIFDDQFSVERPDGSNFTLKIRSTKLEDSAMYFCASSEQAAIEAEQYFGPGTRLTVT.

CDR3 nucleotides: TGTGCCAGCAGCAAAGGCGACAGCTCAGATACGCAGTATTTT. Amino acids: CASSKGDSSDTQYF. V gene TRBV21-1 combines with J gene TRBJ2-3; the table's D call of TRBD1 was not tested on the DNA. TRBV21-1 is tagged as a pseudogene. The CDR3 covers 14 residues.

V and J are TRBV9 and TRBJ2-3, with D perhaps assigned TRBD1 or TRBD2 (5 bases each). The CDR3 loop spans 15 amino acids. Germline V lookup: CDR1 SGDLS, CDR2 YYNGEE. Trimming took 3 bases from V and 2 from J, leaving 13 bases between them. CDR3 sequence reads: CASSGGDRATDTQYF. DNA for the CDR3: TGTGCCAGCAGCGGAGGGGATCGTGCCACAGATACGCAGTATTTT.

This clone was seen at least ten times. CDR3 in amino acids: CASSLVSGVSEAFF. The DNA for the CDR3 is TGCGCCAGCAGCTTGGTTTCGGGGGTCAGTGAAGCTTTCTTT. The chain links TRBV5-1 to TRBJ1-1; a possible D gene is TRBD1 (5 bases). This CDR3 has 14 amino acids. Germline V CDR1 and CDR2: SGHRS, YFSETQ. V lost 0 bases and J 7 bases, leaving 13 bases between the germline ends.

The CDR3 DNA reads as TGTGCCAGTAATCTCCGCTCTGGAAACACCATATATTTT. This translates into CASNLRSGNTIYF. The genes are TRBV19 and TRBJ1-3; D is ambiguous. The CDR3 runs to 13 residues. CDR1 and CDR2 (germline): LNHDA, SQIVND (reference sequence). V was clipped by 7 bases and J by 0 bases, with 7 bases between them.

Worth noting for this clone: Other DNA sequences from this sample encode an identical CDR3 as well. This chain uses TRBV30 with TRBJ2-7, with a possible D match to TRBD2 (6 bases). Trimming pared 0 bases from V and 2 bases from J, leaving 8 bases between. The CDR3 is made up of 13 amino acids. In germline, CDR1 is GTSNPN, CDR2 SVGIG (reference sequence). The CDR3 DNA is TGTGCCTGGAGTGTGGGGGGTCCCTACGAGCAGTACTTC. Amino acid sequence: CAWSVGGPYEQYF.

The chain joins TRBV5-6 to TRBJ2-5; 9 bases are shared with TRBD2. This CDR3 spans 14 amino acids. CDR1 and CDR2 from the germline V gene are SGHDT and YYEEEE. Trimming cost V 4 bases and J 5 bases; bases outside gene matches: 6. CDR3 loop: CASSAGLAGETQYF. The CDR3 DNA reads TGTGCCAGCAGCGCGGGACTAGCCGGGGAGACCCAGTACTTC.

The V gene is TRBV5-8, the J gene TRBJ2-7, with 11 bases lining up with TRBD2. Germline CDR1 reads SGHTS; CDR2 reads YDEGEE. Trimming cost V 5 bases and J 1 base; bases outside gene matches: 20. The CDR3 consists of 20 residues. CDR3 DNA sequence: TGTGCCAGCAGTCAGACCATTCGGGGACTAGCGGAGGGGAGATCCTACGAGCAGTACTTC. This translates into CASSQTIRGLAEGRSYEQYF. The whole variable domain, filled in from reference TRBV5-8 and TRBJ2-7, reads EAGVTQSPTHLIKTRGQQATLRCSPISGHTSVYWYQQALGLGLQFLLWYDEGEERNRGNFPPRFSGRQFPNYSSELNVNALELEDSALYLCASSQTIRGLAEGRSYEQYFGPGTRLTVT.

The CDR3 DNA follows: TGTGCCAGCAGCCCCCAGGCGGGGGGGCCCGCAGATACGCAGTATTTT. Residues: CASSPQAGGPADTQYF. The chain links TRBV7-9 to TRBJ2-3; TRBD2 agrees at 9 bases. The CDR3 consists of 16 residues. V lost 5 bases to trimming and J lost 4 bases; unmatched junction nucleotides: 10. CDR1 SEHNR and CDR2 FQNEAQ come from the germline V gene (reference sequence).

The chain uses TRBV6-6 and TRBJ1-5; D is uncertain. V dropped 0 bases and J dropped 9 bases, with 6 bases sitting between them. The CDR3 is 12 residues long. CDR1 and CDR2 from the germline V gene are MNHNY and SVGAGI (reference sequence). CDR3 sequence reads: CASSYSEGPQHF. The CDR3 DNA is TGTGCCAGCAGTTACTCGGAAGGGCCCCAGCATTTT.

This clone was detected only once. The rearrangement uses TRBV9 and TRBJ2-7, with D possibly matching TRBD1 (6 bases). Germline V gene sequence: CDR1 SGDLS, CDR2 YYNGEE. CDR3 length equals 15 residues. V lost 4 bases and J lost 0, with 14 bases in between. The CDR3 is CASSQGSGSSYEQYF. CDR3 bases: TGTGCCAGCAGCCAGGGGTCCGGCAGCTCCTACGAGCAGTACTTC.

The rearrangement joins TRBV9 to TRBJ2-3; 10 bases match TRBD2. Germline CDR1 and CDR2: SGDLS and YYNGEE. There are 15 residues in the CDR3. V was pared by 7 bases and J by 5 bases, with 10 bases of the junction left unmatched. This CDR3 is CASGWSGGAGDTQYF. The CDR3 nucleotides read TGTGCCAGCGGATGGAGCGGGGGGGCTGGAGATACGCAGTATTTT. Full variable domain (rest looked up from reference TRBV9 and TRBJ2-3): DSGVTQTPKHLITATGQRVTLRCSPRSGDLSVYWYQQSLDQGLQFLIQYYNGEERAKGNILERFSAQQFPDLHSELNLSSLELGDSALYFCASGWSGGAGDTQYFGPGTRLTVL.

This clone was observed a few times. The chain is built from TRBV28 and TRBJ1-2; TRBD1 aligns across 10 bases. Per the germline V gene, CDR1 is MDHEN and CDR2 is SYDVKM. V lost 10 bases and J lost 7; bases outside the gene matches: 12. CDR3 length equals 14 residues. CDR3 sequence (DNA): TGTGCCATTCTCCGGGACAGGGGTAGTTCTGGCTACACCTTC. Its translation is CAILRDRGSSGYTF.

The chain carries TRBV6-5 and TRBJ2-1; 7 bases are a match to TRBD2. Trimming cost V 4 bases and J 13 bases; bases outside gene matches: 10. CDR3 length: 13 amino acids. The germline V gene encodes CDR1 MNHEY and CDR2 SVGAGI. The CDR3 region is CASSSQTGTTQFF. As DNA, the CDR3 is TGTGCCAGCAGTTCCCAAACCGGGACTACACAGTTCTTC.

The chain couples TRBV29-1 to TRBJ2-5, with TRBD1 identical over 11 bases. Germline CDR1 reads SQVTM; CDR2 reads ANQGSEA. This CDR3 contains 12 residues. With V trimmed by 4 bases and J by 7 bases, 2 bases remained unmatched. DNA for the CDR3: TGCAGCGTTGCGGGACAGGGGGGGACCCAGTACTTC. Translation gives CSVAGQGGTQYF.